This TCR beta chain was observed in a study of blood T cells in healthy people across ages. No fewer than 6 million PBMCs went into each sample. Primed by a sample-barcoded 5' primer and a J-beta primer mix, a second PCR proceeded for about 7 to 11 cycles. TCRdb itself ran the 5' RACE reads through MiXCR, one entry per CDR3 protein. The sample lists over 500,000 distinct CDR3 sequences; more than 45% were seen once. Trimming took 8 bases from V and 5 from J, leaving 7 bases between them. Germline loops: CDR1 SNHLY, CDR2 FYNNEI. The CDR3 is made up of 12 amino acids. The TCR originated in a woman older than 75 in good health. The V call is TRBV2, the J call TRBJ1-6; D not certain. Material for sequencing was blood. CDR3 sequence (DNA): TGTGCCAGCGGGGTCCATAATTCACCCCTCCACTTT. Protein product: CASGVHNSPLHF.